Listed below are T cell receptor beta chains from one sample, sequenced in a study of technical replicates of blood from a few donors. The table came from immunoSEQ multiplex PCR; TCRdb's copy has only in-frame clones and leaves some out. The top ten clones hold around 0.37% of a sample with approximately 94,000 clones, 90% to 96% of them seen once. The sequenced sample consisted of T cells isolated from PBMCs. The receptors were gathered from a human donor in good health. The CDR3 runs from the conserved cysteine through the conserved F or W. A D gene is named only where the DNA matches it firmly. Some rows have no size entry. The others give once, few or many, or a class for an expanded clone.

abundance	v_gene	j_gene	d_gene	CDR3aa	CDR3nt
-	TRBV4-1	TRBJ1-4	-	CASSQSGIGEKLFF	TGCGCCAGCAGCCAATCAGGGATAGGAGAAAAACTGTTTTTT
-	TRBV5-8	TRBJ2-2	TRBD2	CASSPGGAGELFF	TGTGCCAGCAGCCCGGGGGGGGCCGGGGAGCTGTTTTTT
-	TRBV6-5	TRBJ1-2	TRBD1	CASSYSGTGFSYGYTF	TGTGCCAGCAGTTACTCAGGGACAGGGTTCAGCTATGGCTACACCTTC
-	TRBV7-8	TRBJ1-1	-	CASSSPAGEGTEAFF	TGTGCCAGCAGCTCCCCGGCCGGGGAGGGGACTGAAGCTTTCTTT
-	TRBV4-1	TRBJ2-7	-	CASSQVSGNEQYF	TGCGCCAGCAGCCAAGTATCGGGGAACGAGCAGTACTTC
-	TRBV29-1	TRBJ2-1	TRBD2	CSGGPSGRAHEQFF	TGCAGCGGCGGACCTAGCGGGAGGGCCCATGAGCAGTTCTTC
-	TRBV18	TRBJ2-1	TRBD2	CASSPRGAGDEAEQFF	TGTGCCAGCTCCCCCAGGGGAGCGGGAGATGAAGCTGAGCAGTTCTTC
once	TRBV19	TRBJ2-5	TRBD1	CASGDRAEETQYF	TGTGCCAGTGGGGACAGGGCTGAAGAGACCCAGTACTTC
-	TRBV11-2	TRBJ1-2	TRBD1	CASSLVQGAGDGYTF	TGTGCCAGCAGCTTAGTTCAGGGGGCTGGGGATGGCTACACCTTC
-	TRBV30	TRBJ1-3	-	CAWDRSTGNTIYF	TGTGCCTGGGACAGGTCGACTGGAAACACCATATATTTT
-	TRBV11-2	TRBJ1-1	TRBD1	CASRPGGEAFF	TGTGCCAGCAGACCAGGGGGGGAAGCTTTCTTT
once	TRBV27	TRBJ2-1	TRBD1	CASRPISRDRLNEQFF	TGTGCCAGCAGACCAATCTCCCGGGACAGACTTAATGAGCAGTTCTTC
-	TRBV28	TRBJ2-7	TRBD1	CASSSQRTGPTRYEQYF	TGTGCCAGCAGTTCACAAAGGACAGGCCCTACTCGATACGAGCAGTACTTC
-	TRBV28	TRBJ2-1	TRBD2	CASSFASGRYEQFF	TGTGCCAGCAGTTTTGCTAGCGGGAGGTATGAGCAGTTCTTC
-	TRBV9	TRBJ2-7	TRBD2	CASSAGGAGLAGFEQYF	TGTGCCAGCAGTGCAGGGGGCGCAGGACTAGCGGGGTTCGAGCAGTACTTC
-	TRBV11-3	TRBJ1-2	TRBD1	CASSRDRARYTF	TGTGCCAGCAGCCGGGACAGGGCCCGCTACACCTTC
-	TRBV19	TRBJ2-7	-	CARSGTGDNSGREGYYEQYF	TGTGCCAGATCCGGGACAGGGGATAATAGCGGGAGAGAGGGGTACTACGAGCAGTACTTC
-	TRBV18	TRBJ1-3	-	CASSLSVSGNTIYF	TGTGCCAGCTCACTATCGGTCTCTGGAAACACCATATATTTT
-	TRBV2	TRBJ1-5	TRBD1	CASSGQGVGNQPQHF	TGTGCCAGCAGTGGGCAGGGGGTAGGCAATCAGCCCCAGCATTTT
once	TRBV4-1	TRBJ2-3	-	CASSQDRVGDTQYF	TGCGCCAGCAGCCAAGATCGGGTCGGAGATACGCAGTATTTT
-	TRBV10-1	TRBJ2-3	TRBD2	CASSERREVIDTQYF	TGCGCCAGCAGTGAACGGCGGGAGGTGATAGATACGCAGTATTTT
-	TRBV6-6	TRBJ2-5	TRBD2	CASSRTSGQETQYF	TGTGCCAGCAGCCGAACTAGCGGACAAGAGACCCAGTACTTC
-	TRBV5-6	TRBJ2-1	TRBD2	CASSPGIAGGYNEQFF	TGTGCCAGCAGCCCCGGTATTGCGGGAGGTTACAATGAGCAGTTCTTC
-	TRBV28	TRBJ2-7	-	CASSRRYEQYF	TGTGCCAGCAGTCGCCGGTACGAGCAGTACTTC
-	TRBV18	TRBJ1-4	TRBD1	CASSPGTGGEKLFF	TGTGCCAGCTCACCCGGGACAGGGGGTGAAAAACTGTTTTTT
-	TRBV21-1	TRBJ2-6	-	CASSKGCGTGGTGANVLTF	TGTGCCAGCAGCAAAGGGTGCGGGACAGGTGGGACTGGGGCCAACGTCCTGACTTTC
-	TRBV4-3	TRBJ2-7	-	CASSQGTLASYEQYF	TGCGCCAGCAGCCAAGGGACTCTAGCCTCCTACGAGCAGTACTTC
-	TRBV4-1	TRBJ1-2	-	CASSQDLHNRYTF	TGCGCCAGCAGCCAAGATCTCCACAACCGCTACACCTTC
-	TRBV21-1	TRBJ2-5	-	CASRIPGGQYF	TGTGCCAGCAGAATCCCCGGGGGCCAGTACTTC
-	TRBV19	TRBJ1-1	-	CASRVEIEAFF	TGTGCCAGTAGGGTGGAGATAGAAGCTTTCTTT
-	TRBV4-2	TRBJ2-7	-	CASSQGSNSYEQYF	TGTGCCAGCAGCCAAGGCAGTAACTCCTACGAGCAGTACTTC
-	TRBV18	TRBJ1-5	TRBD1	CASSPLQGGNQPQHF	TGTGCCAGCTCACCACTGCAGGGGGGCAATCAGCCCCAGCATTTT
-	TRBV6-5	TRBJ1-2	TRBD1	CASSRQGPNYGYTF	TGTGCCAGCAGTCGACAGGGTCCAAACTATGGCTACACCTTC
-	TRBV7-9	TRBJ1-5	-	CASSPKGDGNQPQHF	TGTGCCAGCAGCCCCAAGGGGGACGGCAATCAGCCCCAGCATTTT
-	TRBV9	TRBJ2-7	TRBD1	CASSVGQGALSYEQYF	TGTGCCAGCAGCGTCGGACAGGGGGCGCTTTCCTACGAGCAGTACTTC
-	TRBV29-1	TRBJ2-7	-	CSVSGVKTDEQYF	TGCAGCGTGTCGGGAGTAAAGACGGACGAGCAGTACTTC
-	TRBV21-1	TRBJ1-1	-	CASSKLGTGFLNTEAFF	TGTGCCAGCAGCAAACTTGGGACAGGCTTCCTGAACACTGAAGCTTTCTTT